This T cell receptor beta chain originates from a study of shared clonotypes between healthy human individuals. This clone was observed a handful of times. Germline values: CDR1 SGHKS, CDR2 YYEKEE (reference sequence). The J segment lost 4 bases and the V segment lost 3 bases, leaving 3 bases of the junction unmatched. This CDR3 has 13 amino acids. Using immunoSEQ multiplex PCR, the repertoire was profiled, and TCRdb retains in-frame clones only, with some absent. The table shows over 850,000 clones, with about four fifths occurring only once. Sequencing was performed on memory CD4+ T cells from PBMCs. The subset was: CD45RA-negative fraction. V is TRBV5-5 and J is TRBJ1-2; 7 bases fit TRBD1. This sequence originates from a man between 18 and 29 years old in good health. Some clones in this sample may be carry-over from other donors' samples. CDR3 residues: CASSSGTVYGYTF. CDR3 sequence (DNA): TGTGCCAGCAGCTCCGGGACAGTCTATGGCTACACCTTC.